Below, 13 T cell receptor beta chains from the same sample are listed, as sequenced in a study of blood T cells in healthy people across ages. A J-beta primer mix and a sample-barcoded 5' primer were used in a second PCR of about 7 to 12 cycles. TCRdb re-called the 5' RACE reads through MiXCR, storing one row per CDR3 protein. The sample consists of over a million distinct CDR3 sequences, roughly 64% of them appearing once. Specimen: blood. The receptors stem from a man between 18 and 29 years old in good health.

V usage is TRBV7-2 and J usage is TRBJ1-2; no clear D. V lost 5 bases to trimming and J lost 2 bases, with 18 bases between them. This CDR3 spans 16 amino acids. Germline V CDR1 and CDR2: SGHTA, FQGNSA. The CDR3, as DNA: TGTGCCAGCAGCCCTCCGTATGGAGAAACGAACTATGGCTACACCTTC. The encoded protein is CASSPPYGETNYGYTF.

This chain uses TRBV7-8 with TRBJ2-4; possible D gene TRBD2, 5 bases. The assigned J gene may be wrong: the sequence end matches TRBJ2-7 better. The germline CDR1 and CDR2 sequences are SGHVS and FQNEAQ. The CDR3 extends over 13 amino acids. In DNA form, the CDR3 reads TGTGCCGTCGTGTGGGGAGATCGCTACGAGCAGTACTTC. Translating gives CAVVWGDRYEQYF.

V usage is TRBV5-5 and J usage is TRBJ1-2; 8 positions agree with TRBD1. This CDR3 is built from 14 residues. V lost 5 bases and J lost 0; bases outside the gene matches: 3. Germline CDR1 reads SGHKS; CDR2 reads YYEKEE (reference sequence). The CDR3 loop reads CASRRTGSNYGYTF. CDR3 DNA sequence: TGTGCCAGCAGAAGGACAGGGTCTAACTATGGCTACACCTTC.

V gene TRBV10-2 combines with J gene TRBJ2-1; TRBD2 matches 7 bases. Germline assignment: CDR1 WSHSY and CDR2 SAAADI. V shed 2 bases, J shed 9 bases, and the junction held 7 bases outside the gene matches. There are 14 residues in the CDR3. CDR3 nucleotide sequence: TGCGCCAGCAGTGAGCGGTGGACTAGGACTGAGCAGTTCTTC. Protein product: CASSERWTRTEQFF.

The rearrangement links TRBV29-1 to TRBJ2-5; D not resolved. The CDR3 is made up of 13 amino acids. With 3 bases removed from V and 7 bases from J, the gap between germline ends came to 15 bases. Germline V CDR1 and CDR2: SQVTM, ANQGSEA. CDR3 region: CSVEETFRGTQYF. As DNA, the CDR3 is TGCAGCGTTGAGGAGACGTTTCGCGGGACCCAGTACTTC.

The table lists this clonotype with a few counts. The gene calls are TRBV27 and TRBJ2-4; maybe TRBD2 (6 bases). The J call may be wrong; the DNA end is better matched by TRBJ2-7. Per germline, CDR1 MNHEY and CDR2 SMNVEV (reference sequence). CDR3 length: 14 amino acids. In nucleotides, the CDR3 is TGTGCCAGCAGTCCAGGGACGCGGGGCTACGAGCAGTACTTC. It encodes CASSPGTRGYEQYF.

This clonotype was recorded a few times. The CDR3 sequence: CASSSSPLRGATEAFF. In DNA form, the CDR3 reads TGTGCCAGCAGCTCATCTCCGTTAAGGGGTGCCACTGAAGCTTTCTTT. The V call is TRBV7-6, the J call TRBJ1-1, with a weak D call TRBD1 (5 bases). The CDR3 consists of 16 residues. Germline V lookup: CDR1 SGHVS, CDR2 FNYEAQ. V was shortened by 4 bases and J by 4 bases, with 19 bases between the two germline ends.

The sample holds a few counts of this clonotype. The chain joins TRBV2 to TRBJ2-4; 9 bases fit TRBD2. The DNA end lines up better with TRBJ2-7; the J call may be wrong. The CDR3 has 17 residues. Germline CDR1 reads SNHLY; CDR2 reads FYNNEI. In nucleotides, the CDR3 is TGTGCCAGCAGTGAAGCGCATAATAGCGGGAGTAGTTACGAGCAGTACTTC. Residues: CASSEAHNSGSSYEQYF.

Only a few counts were recorded for this clonotype. The chain carries TRBV5-1 and TRBJ2-7, with a possible D match to TRBD2 (6 bases). Per germline, CDR1 SGHRS and CDR2 YFSETQ. CDR3 length: 14 amino acids. Trimming cost V 2 bases and J 0 bases, with 9 bases left between them. The CDR3 loop is CASSFWGVSYEQYF. The CDR3 DNA sequence: TGCGCCAGCAGCTTCTGGGGGGTCTCCTACGAGCAGTACTTC.

The V and J genes are TRBV20-1 and TRBJ2-1, with 8 bases that match TRBD2. V was clipped by 6 bases and J by 6 bases; unmatched bases: 7. Germline V gene data show CDR1 as DFQATT and CDR2 as SNEGSKA (reference sequence). The CDR3 runs to 13 residues. The CDR3 DNA reads as TGCAGTGCCGCTCGACTAGCGCGCAATGAGCAGTTCTTC. Encoded protein: CSAARLARNEQFF.

The chain combines TRBV10-3 with TRBJ2-5; a weak D match, TRBD2 (6 bases). V lost 6 bases to trimming and J lost 5 bases, with 16 bases between them. The CDR3 covers 14 residues. Germline CDR1 is ENHRY and CDR2 is SYGVKD. Here the CDR3 DNA reads TGTGCCATCAGGCCGGAGGAGGGCTTGGAGACCCAGTACTTC. It codes for CAIRPEEGLETQYF.

This clonotype was seen a few times. The chain links TRBV12-5 to TRBJ1-5; TRBD1 matches 8 bases. Germline V gene sequence: CDR1 LGHNT, CDR2 FRNRAP. Germline trimming cut 6 bases from V and 2 bases from J; bases unmatched to any gene: 6. The CDR3 loop spans 15 amino acids. The chain's CDR3 is CASGEQGVGNQPQHF. In nucleotides, the CDR3 is TGTGCTAGTGGCGAACAGGGGGTAGGCAATCAGCCCCAGCATTTT.

The CDR3, as DNA: TGTGCCAGCAGTTACTCATATGGGGCCAACGTCCTGACTTTC. It specifies CASSYSYGANVLTF. The genes are TRBV6-6 and TRBJ2-6; no firm D call. The germline V gene has CDR1 MNHNY and CDR2 SVGAGI (reference sequence). The V end was cut by 0 bases, the J end by 3 bases, with 3 bases between. The CDR3 consists of 14 residues.